The 18 T cell receptor beta chains below come from one sample, sequenced in a study of cytomegalovirus exposure and HLA in healthy donors. With 60 Vbeta and 13 Jbeta primers, the PCR was carried out. Profiling relied on immunoSEQ multiplex PCR, and the TCRdb table lists in-frame clones only, not all of them. This table holds some 170,000 clones, 82% found once. Input material: PBMCs. Receptors were obtained from a girl aged 2-10 years in good health and CMV-seropositive.

The V and J genes are TRBV27 and TRBJ2-7; 8 nucleotides agree with TRBD2. The CDR3 runs to 18 residues. Per the germline V gene, CDR1 is MNHEY and CDR2 is SMNVEV (reference sequence). The trim removed 2 bases at V and 3 bases at J, leaving 15 bases unmatched. For the CDR3, the DNA is TGTGCCAGCAGTTTAATAGGGCTAGCGGGCGTCGCTTTCTACGAGCAGTACTTC. Translated: CASSLIGLAGVAFYEQYF.

This chain uses TRBV7-6 with TRBJ2-3; 10 nucleotides align to TRBD2. Unmatched junction bases numbered 14, after V lost 5 bases and J lost 0 bases. This CDR3 is built from 19 residues. Germline CDR1 and CDR2: SGHVS and FNYEAQ. CDR3: CASSPVAGGISLSTDTQYF. The CDR3 DNA sequence: TGTGCCAGCAGCCCAGTAGCGGGAGGTATTTCCCTAAGCACAGATACGCAGTATTTT.

This clone was seen more than once but under ten times. This chain uses TRBV30 with TRBJ2-7, with 7 nucleotides matching TRBD1. Germline V lookup: CDR1 GTSNPN, CDR2 SVGIG (reference sequence). After removal of 5 bases from V and 5 bases from J, the junction contained 3 bases not matched to a gene. The CDR3 sequence is 11 residues long. CDR3 protein: CAWETGDEQYF. CDR3 in DNA: TGTGCCTGGGAAACAGGGGACGAGCAGTACTTC.

The J gene is TRBJ2-5, the V gene TRBV11-1; TRBD2 matches at 7 bases. This CDR3 contains 15 residues. In germline, CDR1 is SGHAT, CDR2 FQDESV (reference sequence). The ends lost 4 bases at V and 4 bases at J; junction bases unmatched: 9. The CDR3 protein is CASSSGSLAGETQYF. The CDR3 DNA reads as TGTGCCAGCAGCTCCGGGTCCTTAGCGGGAGAGACCCAGTACTTC. The entire variable domain, with the rest obtained from reference TRBV11-1 and TRBJ2-5, is as follows: EAEVAQSPRYKITEKSQAVAFWCDPISGHATLYWYRQILGQGPELLVQFQDESVVDDSQLPKDRFSAERLKGVDSTLKIQPAELGDSAMYLCASSSGSLAGETQYFGPGTRLLVL.

The J gene is TRBJ2-5, the V gene TRBV4-1; 12 bases agree with TRBD2. Germline V CDR1 and CDR2: MGHRA, YSYEKL. The CDR3 length is 15 residues. Unmatched junction bases numbered 1, after V lost 5 bases and J lost 0 bases. This CDR3 is CASSTSGRYQETQYF. The CDR3 region has the DNA TGCGCCAGCAGCACTAGCGGGAGGTACCAAGAGACCCAGTACTTC.

This chain links TRBV7-8 with TRBJ2-5; tentatively, D is TRBD1 (6 bases). V lost 1 base and J 5 bases, leaving 11 bases between the germline ends. The CDR3 spans 14 residues. The germline gives CDR1 SGHVS, CDR2 FQNEAQ. CDR3: CASSLGRGRETQYF. The CDR3 region has the DNA TGTGCCAGCAGCTTAGGCAGGGGACGTGAGACCCAGTACTTC.

The chain has TRBV18 and TRBJ2-1, with TRBD2 matching 8 bases. Germline values: CDR1 KGHSH, CDR2 LQKENI. The CDR3 is 17 amino acids. The V segment lost 4 bases and the J segment 3 bases; nucleotides outside the gene matches: 11. CDR3 protein: CASSRISGKEGYNEQFF. The CDR3 bases are TGTGCCAGCTCACGGATTAGCGGGAAGGAGGGCTACAATGAGCAGTTCTTC.

The sample holds one count of this clone. The rearrangement joins TRBV1 to TRBJ2-3; TRBD2, the D gene given by the table, was not confirmed from the DNA. TRBV1 is a documented pseudogene. The CDR3 sequence is 18 residues long. CDR3 sequence: CTSSQVSVGSGKTDTQYF. The DNA of the CDR3 is TGCACCAGCAGCCAAGTGTCCGTTGGTAGCGGGAAAACAGATACGCAGTATTTT.

This clone occurred a few times. The V gene is TRBV2, the J gene TRBJ2-5; 7 positions agree with TRBD2. Losses at the gene ends were 6 bases for V and 2 bases for J; bases not matched to a gene: 6. Looked up from germline, CDR1 is SNHLY and CDR2 is FYNNEI. The CDR3 loop spans 14 amino acids. The chain's CDR3 is CASSGASGQETQYF. CDR3 sequence (DNA): TGTGCCAGCAGCGGGGCTAGCGGTCAAGAGACCCAGTACTTC.

The V call is TRBV2, the J call TRBJ1-2, with D unresolved. The CDR3 covers 13 residues. Trimming shortened V by 1 base and J by 6 bases, and 9 bases separated the two germline ends. Germline CDR1 and CDR2: SNHLY and FYNNEI. The CDR3 sequence is CASSEGATHGYTF. CDR3 bases: TGTGCCAGCAGTGAAGGGGCAACACATGGCTACACCTTC.

The V call is TRBV28, the J call TRBJ2-2; D is unclear. This CDR3 comprises 14 residues. The germline V gene has CDR1 MDHEN and CDR2 SYDVKM. Trimming took off 8 bases at V and 0 bases at J, with 10 bases between the two ends. In DNA, the CDR3 is TGTGCCAGCGTGAGCCTCGCGAACACCGGGGAGCTGTTTTTT. Protein: CASVSLANTGELFF.

This clone occurred a few times. This chain links TRBV7-9 with TRBJ1-1; D is possibly TRBD1 (6 bases). The germline V gene encodes CDR1 SEHNR and CDR2 FQNEAQ (reference sequence). Trimming took 6 bases from V and 3 from J, leaving 8 bases between them. The CDR3 runs 12 residues. This CDR3 is CASRPGDTEAFF. The CDR3 nucleotides read TGTGCCAGCAGACCAGGGGACACTGAAGCTTTCTTT.

The chain recombines TRBV30 with TRBJ2-3; 8 bases align to TRBD2. CDR1 and CDR2 (germline): GTSNPN, SVGIG (reference sequence). The CDR3 runs to 12 residues. V lost 3 bases and J lost 6; bases outside the gene matches: 2. The chain's CDR3 is CAWRGLGDTQYF. The CDR3 DNA sequence: TGTGCCTGGAGGGGACTAGGGGATACGCAGTATTTT.

The chain combines TRBV7-9 with TRBJ1-1; TRBD1 is a possible D gene (6 bases). V was trimmed by 0 bases and J by 4 bases, leaving 9 bases between them. This CDR3 region has 14 residues. Germline values: CDR1 SEHNR, CDR2 FQNEAQ (reference sequence). CDR3 in amino acids: CASSLAQGSTEAFF. The CDR3 DNA sequence: TGTGCCAGCAGCTTAGCGCAGGGGTCCACTGAAGCTTTCTTT.

The J gene is TRBJ1-1, the V gene TRBV5-1; TRBD1 might be the D (6 bases). The CDR3 runs 14 residues. V gave up 0 bases and J gave up 3 bases, with 9 bases separating them. Per germline, CDR1 SGHRS and CDR2 YFSETQ. This CDR3 is CASSLGGGDTEAFF. CDR3 in DNA: TGCGCCAGCAGCTTGGGAGGGGGGGACACTGAAGCTTTCTTT.

The chain recombines TRBV7-9 with TRBJ1-5; D not resolved. The CDR3 is 14 amino acids. Trimming shortened V by 5 bases and J by 3 bases, and 11 bases separated the two germline ends. Germline loops: CDR1 SEHNR, CDR2 FQNEAQ (reference sequence). CDR3 in amino acids: CASSLGGINQPQHF. DNA of the CDR3: TGTGCCAGCAGCCTGGGAGGGATCAATCAGCCCCAGCATTTT.

The V and J genes are TRBV5-1 and TRBJ2-3, with D possibly matching TRBD1 (6 bases). This CDR3 comprises 15 residues. The V end was cut by 5 bases, the J end by 2 bases, with 15 bases between. Germline V gene sequence: CDR1 SGHRS, CDR2 YFSETQ. CDR3 nucleotide sequence: TGCGCCAGCAGGGATCTAGGACAGCCCACAGATACGCAGTATTTT. Amino acid sequence: CASRDLGQPTDTQYF.

This clone was counted a single time. The CDR3 region has the DNA TGCGCCAGCAGCCGACTAGCGGGAGACCCGAACACCGGGGAGCTGTTTTTT. Its translation is CASSRLAGDPNTGELFF. V and J are TRBV5-1 and TRBJ2-2; TRBD2 agrees at 12 bases. The CDR3 is 17 amino acids. Germline lookup yields CDR1 SGHRS and CDR2 YFSETQ. V lost 4 bases, J lost 0 bases, and 4 bases stayed unmatched.